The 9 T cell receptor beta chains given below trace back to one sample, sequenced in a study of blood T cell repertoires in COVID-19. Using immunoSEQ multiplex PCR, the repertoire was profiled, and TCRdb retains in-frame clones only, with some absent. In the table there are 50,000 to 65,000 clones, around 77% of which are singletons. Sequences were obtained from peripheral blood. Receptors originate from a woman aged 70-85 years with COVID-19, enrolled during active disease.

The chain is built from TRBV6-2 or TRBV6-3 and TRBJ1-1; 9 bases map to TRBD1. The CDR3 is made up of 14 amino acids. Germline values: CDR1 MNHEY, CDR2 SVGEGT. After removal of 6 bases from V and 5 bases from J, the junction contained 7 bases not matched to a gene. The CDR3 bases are TGTGCCAGCAGCATTCGGACAGGGGCGACTGAAGCTTTCTTT. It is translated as CASSIRTGATEAFF.

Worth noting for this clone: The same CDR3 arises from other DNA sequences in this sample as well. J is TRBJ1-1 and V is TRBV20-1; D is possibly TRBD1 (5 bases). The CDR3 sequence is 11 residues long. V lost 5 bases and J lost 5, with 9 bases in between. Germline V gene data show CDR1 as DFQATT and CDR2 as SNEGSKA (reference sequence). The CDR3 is CSAVRGTEAFF. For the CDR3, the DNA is TGCAGTGCTGTCCGGGGGACTGAAGCTTTCTTT.

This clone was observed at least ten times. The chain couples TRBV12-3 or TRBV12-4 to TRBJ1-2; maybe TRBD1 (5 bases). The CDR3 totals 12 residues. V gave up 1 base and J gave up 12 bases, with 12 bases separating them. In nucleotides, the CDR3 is TGTGCCAGCAGTTTAGATGGCAGGGTAGACACCTTC. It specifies CASSLDGRVDTF.

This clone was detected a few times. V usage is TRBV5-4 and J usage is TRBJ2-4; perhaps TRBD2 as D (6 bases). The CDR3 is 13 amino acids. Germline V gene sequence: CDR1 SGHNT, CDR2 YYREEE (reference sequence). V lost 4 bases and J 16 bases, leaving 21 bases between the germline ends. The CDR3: CASSPSGSLAFYF. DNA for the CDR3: TGTGCCAGCAGCCCAAGCGGGTCGCTAGCATTCTACTTC.

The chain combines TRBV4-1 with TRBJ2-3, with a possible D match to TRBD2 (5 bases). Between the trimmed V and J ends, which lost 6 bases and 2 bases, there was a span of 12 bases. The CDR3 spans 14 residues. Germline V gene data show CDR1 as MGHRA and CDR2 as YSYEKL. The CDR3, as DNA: TGCGCCAGCAGGGGCGGGTCTCACACAGATACGCAGTATTTT. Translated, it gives CASRGGSHTDTQYF.

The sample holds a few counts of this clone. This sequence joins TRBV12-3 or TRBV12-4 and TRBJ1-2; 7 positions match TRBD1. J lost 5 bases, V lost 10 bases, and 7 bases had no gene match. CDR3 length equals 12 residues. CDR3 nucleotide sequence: TGTGCCACCAAGACAGGGCGGTATGGCTACACCTTC. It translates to CATKTGRYGYTF.

The CDR3 region has the DNA TGTGCCAGCAGCTCCATAGACAGTTTCTATGGCTACACCTTC. Its translation: CASSSIDSFYGYTF. The V and J genes are TRBV9 and TRBJ1-2; tentatively, D is TRBD1 (5 bases). V lost 4 bases, J lost 4 bases, and 14 bases lay in between. Germline V gene data show CDR1 as SGDLS and CDR2 as YYNGEE. The CDR3 extends over 14 amino acids.

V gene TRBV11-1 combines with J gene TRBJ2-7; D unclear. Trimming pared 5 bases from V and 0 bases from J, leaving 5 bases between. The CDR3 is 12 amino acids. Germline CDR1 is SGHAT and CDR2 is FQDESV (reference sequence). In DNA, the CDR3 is TGTGCCAGCAGCGTCAACTCCTACGAGCAGTACTTC. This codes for CASSVNSYEQYF.

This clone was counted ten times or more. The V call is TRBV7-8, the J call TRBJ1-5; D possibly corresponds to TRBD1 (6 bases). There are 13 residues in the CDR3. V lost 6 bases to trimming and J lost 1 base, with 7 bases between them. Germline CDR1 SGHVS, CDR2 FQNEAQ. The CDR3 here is CASRQGSNQPQHF. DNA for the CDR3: TGTGCCAGCAGGCAGGGGAGCAATCAGCCCCAGCATTTT.